This TCR beta chain was sequenced for a study of response to subunit inactivated influenza vaccine. Study findings and constraints: Authors suggested few new T cells are recruited by each seasonal influenza vaccination.

The CDR3 has 15 amino acids. V lost 1 base to trimming and J lost 5 bases, with 12 bases between them. Germline lookup yields CDR1 LGHDT and CDR2 YNNKEL (reference sequence). About this clonotype: Its matching antigen is unknown.

TCRdb re-derived calls from the RT-PCR reads in MiXCR, one entry per CDR3 protein. Seen here are a few hundred thousand distinct CDR3 sequences, approximately 20% observed once, and the top ten hold approximately 10%. The chain combines TRBV3-1 with TRBJ2-1, with D perhaps assigned TRBD1 or TRBD2 (5 bases each). The clonotype was recovered from a man between 50 and 70 years old who received an inactivated influenza vaccine. Sequences were derived from PBMCs from blood, sampled about 19 months after vaccination. The CDR3 region is CASSQAGTEHNEQFF. DNA for the CDR3: TGTGCCAGCAGCCAAGCTGGGACGGAACACAATGAGCAGTTCTTC.